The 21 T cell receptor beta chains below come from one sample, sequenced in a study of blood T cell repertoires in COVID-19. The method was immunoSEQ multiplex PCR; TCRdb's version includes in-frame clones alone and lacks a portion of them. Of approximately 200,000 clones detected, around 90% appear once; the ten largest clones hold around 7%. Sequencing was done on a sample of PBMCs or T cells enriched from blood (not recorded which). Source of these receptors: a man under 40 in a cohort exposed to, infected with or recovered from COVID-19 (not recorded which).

The CDR3 loop reads CASSQAPGGVYEQYF. CDR3 coding DNA: TGTGCCAGCAGCCAAGCGCCCGGGGGGGTCTACGAGCAGTACTTC. V gene TRBV3-1 (or the pseudogene TRBV3-2) combines with J gene TRBJ2-7, with 8 bases fitting TRBD2. V gave up 1 base and J gave up 3 bases; unmatched junction bases: 5. This CDR3 contains 15 residues. Germline CDR1 is LGHDT and CDR2 is YNNKEL (reference sequence).

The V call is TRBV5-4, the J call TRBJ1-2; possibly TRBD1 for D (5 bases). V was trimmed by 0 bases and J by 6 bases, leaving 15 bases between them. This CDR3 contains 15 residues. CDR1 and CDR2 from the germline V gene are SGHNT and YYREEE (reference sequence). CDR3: CASSLVSGVPDGYTF. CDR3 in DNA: TGTGCCAGCAGCTTGGTCTCGGGGGTTCCGGATGGCTACACCTTC.

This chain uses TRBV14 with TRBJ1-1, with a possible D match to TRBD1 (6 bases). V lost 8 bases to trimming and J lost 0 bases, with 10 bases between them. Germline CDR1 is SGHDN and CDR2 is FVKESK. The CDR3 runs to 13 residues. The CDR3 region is CASAQGMNTEAFF. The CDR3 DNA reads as TGTGCCAGCGCTCAGGGGATGAACACTGAAGCTTTCTTT.

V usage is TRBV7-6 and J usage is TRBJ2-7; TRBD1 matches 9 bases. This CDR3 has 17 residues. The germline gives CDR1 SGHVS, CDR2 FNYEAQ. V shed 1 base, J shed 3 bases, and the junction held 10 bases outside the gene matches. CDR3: CASSLGTGVSSGYEQYF. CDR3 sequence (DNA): TGTGCCAGCAGCTTAGGGACAGGGGTCTCGAGCGGCTACGAGCAGTACTTC.

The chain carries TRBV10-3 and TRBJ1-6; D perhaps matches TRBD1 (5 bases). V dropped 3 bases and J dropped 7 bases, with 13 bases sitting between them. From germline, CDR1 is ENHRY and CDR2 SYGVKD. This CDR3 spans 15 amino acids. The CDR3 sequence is CAISESQGPNSPLHF. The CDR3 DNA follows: TGTGCCATCAGTGAAAGTCAGGGTCCGAATTCACCCCTCCACTTT.

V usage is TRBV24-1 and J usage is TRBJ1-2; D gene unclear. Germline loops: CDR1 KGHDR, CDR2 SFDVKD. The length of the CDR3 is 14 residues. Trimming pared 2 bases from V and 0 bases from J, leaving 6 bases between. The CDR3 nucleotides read TGTGCCACCAGTGATTACGGGGCTAACTATGGCTACACCTTC. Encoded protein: CATSDYGANYGYTF.

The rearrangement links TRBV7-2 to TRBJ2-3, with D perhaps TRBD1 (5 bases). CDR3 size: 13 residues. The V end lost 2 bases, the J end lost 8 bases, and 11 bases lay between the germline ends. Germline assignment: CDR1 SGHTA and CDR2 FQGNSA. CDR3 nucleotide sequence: TGTGCCAGCAGCTTAATGGGGCAGGGTACGCAGTATTTT. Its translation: CASSLMGQGTQYF.

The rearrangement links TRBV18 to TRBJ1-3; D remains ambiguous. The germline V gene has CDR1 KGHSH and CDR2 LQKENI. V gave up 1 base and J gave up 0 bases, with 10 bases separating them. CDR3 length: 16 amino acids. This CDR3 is CASSPLPESSGNTIYF. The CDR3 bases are TGTGCCAGCTCACCACTGCCGGAGAGCTCTGGAAACACCATATATTTT. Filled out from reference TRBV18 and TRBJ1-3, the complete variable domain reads NAGVMQNPRHLVRRRGQEARLRCSPMKGHSHVYWYRQLPEEGLKFMVYLQKENIIDESGMPKERFSAEFPKEGPSILRIQQVVRGDSAAYFCASSPLPESSGNTIYFGEGSWLTVV.

The CDR3 reads CASSDSGSKETQYF. DNA for the CDR3: TGTGCCAGCAGTGATAGCGGGAGTAAAGAGACCCAGTACTTC. The gene calls are TRBV6-1 and TRBJ2-5, with 9 nucleotides matching TRBD2. This CDR3 region has 14 residues. From germline, CDR1 is MNHNS and CDR2 SASEGT. Trimming took 3 bases from V and 3 from J; bases not matched to a gene: 2.

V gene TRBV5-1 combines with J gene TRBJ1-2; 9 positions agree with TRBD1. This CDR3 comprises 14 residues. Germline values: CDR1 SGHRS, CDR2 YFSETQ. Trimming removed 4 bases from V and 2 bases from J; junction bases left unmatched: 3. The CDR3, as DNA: TGCGCCAGCAGCATCGGGACAGGGAACTATGGCTACACCTTC. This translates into CASSIGTGNYGYTF.

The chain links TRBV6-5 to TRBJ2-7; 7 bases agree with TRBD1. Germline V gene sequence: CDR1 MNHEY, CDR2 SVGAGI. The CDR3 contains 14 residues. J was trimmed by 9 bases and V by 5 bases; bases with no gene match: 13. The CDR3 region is CASSRRQGRSGQYF. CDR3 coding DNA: TGTGCCAGCAGTAGAAGACAGGGTAGGTCCGGGCAGTACTTC.

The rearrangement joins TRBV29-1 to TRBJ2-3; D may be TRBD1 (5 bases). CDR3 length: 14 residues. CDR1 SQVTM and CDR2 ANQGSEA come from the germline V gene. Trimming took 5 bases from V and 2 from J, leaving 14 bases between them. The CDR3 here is CSVSPRDVTDTQYF. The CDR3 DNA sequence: TGCAGCGTTTCCCCCAGGGATGTCACAGATACGCAGTATTTT.

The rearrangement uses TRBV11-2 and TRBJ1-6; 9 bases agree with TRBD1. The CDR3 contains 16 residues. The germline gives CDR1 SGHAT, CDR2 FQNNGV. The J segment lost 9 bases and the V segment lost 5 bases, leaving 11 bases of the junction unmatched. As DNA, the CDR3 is TGTGCCAGCAGCCGGACGGGACAGGGTGGGGGTTCACCCCTCCACTTT. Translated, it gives CASSRTGQGGGSPLHF.

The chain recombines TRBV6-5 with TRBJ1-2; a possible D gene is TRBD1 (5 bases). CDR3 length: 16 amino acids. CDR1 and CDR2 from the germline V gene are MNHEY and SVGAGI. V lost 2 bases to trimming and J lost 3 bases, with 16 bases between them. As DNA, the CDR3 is TGTGCCAGCAGTTACCGGAGGGGTTCAGTGTACTATGGCTACACCTTC. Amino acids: CASSYRRGSVYYGYTF.

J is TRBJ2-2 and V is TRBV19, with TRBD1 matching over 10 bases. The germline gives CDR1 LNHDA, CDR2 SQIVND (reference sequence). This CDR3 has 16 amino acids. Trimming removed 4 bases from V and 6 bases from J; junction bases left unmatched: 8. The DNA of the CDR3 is TGTGCCAGTAGTAGTTCATGGACAGGGGGTTCCGGGGAGCTGTTTTTT. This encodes CASSSSWTGGSGELFF.

The CDR3 is CASSPEGTGWYEQYF. CDR3 nucleotide sequence: TGTGCCAGTAGCCCCGAGGGGACAGGGTGGTACGAGCAGTACTTC. V usage is TRBV19 and J usage is TRBJ2-7; TRBD1 matches 9 bases. Germline loops: CDR1 LNHDA, CDR2 SQIVND (reference sequence). V was clipped by 6 bases and J by 4 bases; unmatched bases: 10. The CDR3 contains 15 residues.

The DNA for the CDR3 is TGTGCCAGTGGGCCGACTAGCGGCCTTGGGGAGACCCAGTACTTC. This gives the protein CASGPTSGLGETQYF. The genes are TRBV19 and TRBJ2-5; TRBD2 matches 9 bases. Losses at the gene ends were 8 bases for V and 5 bases for J; bases not matched to a gene: 12. The CDR3 contains 15 residues. Looked up from germline, CDR1 is LNHDA and CDR2 is SQIVND (reference sequence).

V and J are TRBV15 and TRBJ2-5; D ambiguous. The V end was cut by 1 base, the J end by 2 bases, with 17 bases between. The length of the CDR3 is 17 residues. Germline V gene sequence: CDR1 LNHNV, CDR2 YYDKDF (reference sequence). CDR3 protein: CATSRVATVQYQETQYF. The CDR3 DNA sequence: TGTGCCACCAGCAGAGTCGCAACCGTCCAGTATCAAGAGACCCAGTACTTC.

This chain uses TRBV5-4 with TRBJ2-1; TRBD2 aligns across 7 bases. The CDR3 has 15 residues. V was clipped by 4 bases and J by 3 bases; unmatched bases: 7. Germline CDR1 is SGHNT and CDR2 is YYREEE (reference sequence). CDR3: CASSPASGVYNEQFF. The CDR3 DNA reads TGTGCCAGCAGCCCCGCGAGCGGGGTCTACAATGAGCAGTTCTTC.

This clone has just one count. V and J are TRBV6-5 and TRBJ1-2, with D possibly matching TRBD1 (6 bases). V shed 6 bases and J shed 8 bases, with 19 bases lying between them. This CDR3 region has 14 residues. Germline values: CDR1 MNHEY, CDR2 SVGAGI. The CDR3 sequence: CASRPRADRNGYTF. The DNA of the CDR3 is TGTGCCAGCAGACCTCGGGCCGACAGGAACGGCTACACCTTC.

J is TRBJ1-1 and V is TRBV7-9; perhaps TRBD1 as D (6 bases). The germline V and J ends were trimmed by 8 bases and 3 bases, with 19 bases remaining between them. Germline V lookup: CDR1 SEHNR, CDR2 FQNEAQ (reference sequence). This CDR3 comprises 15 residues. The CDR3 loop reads CASGPFRGEDTEAFF. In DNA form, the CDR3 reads TGTGCCAGCGGTCCGTTCAGGGGAGAGGACACTGAAGCTTTCTTT.